Listed below are T cell receptor beta chains from one sample, sequenced in a study of cytomegalovirus exposure and HLA in healthy donors. The table came from immunoSEQ multiplex PCR; TCRdb's copy has only in-frame clones and leaves some out. The record lists roughly 36,000 clones, of which the ten most abundant hold more than 3%. The sequenced sample consisted of PBMCs. These TCRs come from a woman aged 25 to 39 in good health and CMV-seropositive. Both conserved end residues are part of each CDR3. A D gene is named only where the DNA matches it firmly.

TRBV19,TRBJ2-1,TRBD2,CASSLGASGGLREQFF,TGTGCCAGTTCCTTAGGGGCTAGCGGGGGGCTGAGGGAGCAGTTCTTC
TRBV5-1,TRBJ2-2,.,CASSYDTNTGELFF,TGCGCCAGCAGCTATGACACGAACACCGGGGAGCTGTTTTTT
TRBV2,TRBJ1-6,.,CASSDDTVPPLHF,TGTGCCAGCAGTGATGATACAGTTCCACCCCTCCACTTT
TRBV5-1,TRBJ2-7,TRBD1,CASRRWDRPYEQYF,TGCGCCAGTAGAAGATGGGACAGACCCTACGAGCAGTACTTC
TRBV4-1,TRBJ1-3,.,CASSQSPPGNRNTIYF,TGCGCCAGCAGCCAATCCCCTCCGGGAAATAGAAACACCATATATTTT
TRBV29-1,TRBJ1-5,.,CSVEFSRNQPQHF,TGCAGCGTTGAGTTTTCGCGGAATCAGCCCCAGCATTTT
TRBV28,TRBJ2-3,TRBD1,CASSKTGMGIDTQYF,TGTGCCAGCAGCAAGACAGGGATGGGTATAGATACGCAGTATTTT
TRBV25-1,TRBJ2-7,.,CASLGWSDYEQYF,TGTGCCAGCCTCGGGTGGTCCGACTACGAGCAGTACTTC
TRBV7-9,TRBJ2-5,.,CASSSRRAQETQYF,TGTGCCAGCAGCTCTAGACGTGCTCAAGAGACCCAGTACTTC
TRBV30,TRBJ1-1,.,CAWTAGTRTEAFF,TGTGCCTGGACTGCCGGGACACGGACTGAAGCTTTCTTT
TRBV6-4,TRBJ2-3,TRBD2,CASSESTSGGADTQYF,TGTGCCAGCAGTGAGTCGACTAGCGGGGGGGCAGATACGCAGTATTTT
TRBV5-5,TRBJ2-1,TRBD1,CASSPPSDRSGGQFF,TGTGCCAGCAGCCCCCCGTCGGACAGATCAGGGGGGCAGTTCTTC
TRBV5-4,TRBJ1-6,TRBD1,CASSLAGQGNSPLHF,TGTGCCAGCAGCTTGGCCGGACAGGGCAATTCACCCCTCCACTTT
TRBV11-3,TRBJ1-3,TRBD1,CAVRTGGEGNTIYF,TGTGCTGTTCGGACAGGGGGCGAAGGAAACACCATATATTTT
TRBV4-1,TRBJ1-4,TRBD1,CASSQVRTGGEKLFF,TGCGCCAGCAGCCAAGTCAGGACAGGGGGTGAAAAACTGTTTTTT
TRBV7-2,TRBJ1-5,TRBD1,CASSLTGTANQPQHF,TGTGCCAGCAGCCTAACCGGGACAGCCAATCAGCCCCAGCATTTT
TRBV13,TRBJ1-1,TRBD1,CASSPFRTGVNTEAFF,TGTGCCAGCAGCCCCTTTCGGACAGGGGTGAACACTGAAGCTTTCTTT
TRBV2,TRBJ2-1,.,CASSEGRAGNEQFF,TGTGCCAGCAGTGAAGGGCGTGCAGGCAATGAGCAGTTCTTC
TRBV10-2,TRBJ1-1,.,CASSDRGMNTEAFF,TGCGCCAGCAGTGACAGAGGGATGAACACTGAAGCTTTCTTT
TRBV15,TRBJ1-4,TRBD1,CATSSRQGAGEKLFF,TGTGCCACCAGCAGCAGACAGGGGGCCGGAGAAAAACTGTTTTTT
TRBV7-9,TRBJ2-7,.,CASSFSPTTGAHEQYF,TGTGCCAGCAGCTTTAGCCCAACGACAGGAGCCCACGAGCAGTACTTC
TRBV6-5,TRBJ1-5,.,CASSRGGGNQPQHF,TGTGCCAGCAGTCGGGGGGGAGGAAATCAGCCCCAGCATTTT
TRBV15,TRBJ2-4,.,CATSSGLLAKNIQYF,TGTGCCACCAGTTCGGGACTTCTAGCCAAAAACATTCAGTACTTC
TRBV28,TRBJ1-2,.,CASGGAYGYTF,TGTGCCAGCGGGGGCGCCTATGGCTACACCTTC
TRBV5-5,TRBJ2-5,.,CASSLAGIQETQYF,TGTGCCAGCAGCTTGGCAGGGATTCAAGAGACCCAGTACTTC
TRBV7-9,TRBJ1-1,.,CASSLEGPGGTEAFF,TGTGCCAGCAGCCTCGAGGGTCCGGGTGGGACTGAAGCTTTCTTT
TRBV11-3,TRBJ2-7,TRBD1,CVPSLGPVAADRGREQYF,TGTGTCCCCAGCTTAGGTCCCGTCGCCGCGGACAGGGGGCGCGAGCAGTACTTC
TRBV29-1,TRBJ1-2,.,CSVSRQSLRMGGYGYTF,TGCAGCGTATCCCGACAGAGCCTACGGATGGGGGGGTATGGCTACACCTTC
TRBV4-1,TRBJ2-2,.,CASSHSPRNTGELFF,TGCGCCAGCAGCCATTCCCCGAGGAACACCGGGGAGCTGTTTTTT
TRBV5-6,TRBJ2-7,.,CASSHQGGLSYEQYF,TGTGCCAGCAGCCACCAGGGGGGACTCTCCTACGAGCAGTACTTC
TRBV18,TRBJ2-7,.,CASSPPGSSSYEQYF,TGTGCCAGCTCACCGCCCGGCAGTAGCTCCTACGAGCAGTACTTC
TRBV7-9,TRBJ2-7,TRBD1,CASSYRTGETAEQYF,TGTGCCAGCAGCTATCGGACAGGGGAAACGGCCGAGCAGTACTTC
TRBV9,TRBJ1-6,TRBD1,CASSPGQGNSPLHF,TGTGCCAGCAGCCCTGGACAGGGAAATTCACCCCTCCACTTT
TRBV13,TRBJ1-2,.,CASSLGSSRQLTNYGYTF,TGTGCCAGCAGCTTAGGGAGTTCGAGACAGTTGACTAACTATGGCTACACCTTC
TRBV19,TRBJ1-3,.,CASSMRLPEGNTIYF,TGTGCCAGTAGTATGCGGCTGCCTGAGGGAAACACCATATATTTT
TRBV11-2,TRBJ1-5,.,CASSFSGGQPQHF,TGTGCCAGCAGCTTTAGTGGGGGCCAGCCCCAGCATTTT
TRBV2,TRBJ2-7,TRBD2,CAGSRGGLYEQYF,TGTGCCGGTTCCCGCGGGGGGCTCTACGAGCAGTACTTC
TRBV19,TRBJ1-6,.,CASSIGRESPLHF,TGTGCCAGTAGTATCGGCAGGGAATCACCCCTCCACTTT
TRBV7-2,TRBJ2-4,.,CASSPRTVAKNIQYF,TGTGCCAGCAGCCCCAGAACAGTCGCTAAAAACATTCAGTACTTC
TRBV27,TRBJ2-7,.,CASSVWGGQYEQYF,TGTGCCAGCAGTGTCTGGGGGGGCCAATACGAGCAGTACTTC
TRBV9,TRBJ2-5,TRBD2,CASSVVAGGPVETQYF,TGTGCCAGCAGCGTAGTTGCGGGGGGGCCGGTGGAGACCCAGTACTTC
TRBV7-9,TRBJ2-7,TRBD2,CASSSSGVYEQYF,TGTGCCAGCAGCTCTAGCGGGGTCTACGAGCAGTACTTC
TRBV6-6,TRBJ1-5,.,CASSYSRGQPQHF,TGTGCCAGCAGTTACTCTAGGGGTCAGCCCCAGCATTTT
TRBV5-4,TRBJ1-1,.,CASSSSTGGTEAFF,TGTGCCAGCAGCTCTTCGACAGGCGGCACTGAAGCTTTCTTT
TRBV30,TRBJ1-5,TRBD1,CACSLFGQGNQPQHF,TGTGCCTGCAGTCTCTTTGGACAGGGCAATCAGCCCCAGCATTTT
TRBV4-1,TRBJ1-2,.,CASSQDRGPSYGYTF,TGCGCCAGCAGCCAAGATAGAGGTCCAAGCTATGGCTACACCTTC
TRBV6-1,TRBJ2-2,TRBD1,CASRRDRANTGELFF,TGTGCCAGCAGGAGGGACAGAGCGAACACCGGGGAGCTGTTTTTT
TRBV7-8,TRBJ1-1,TRBD1,CASSPSQGAEAFF,TGTGCCAGCAGCCCTTCACAGGGGGCTGAAGCTTTCTTT
TRBV13,TRBJ2-5,TRBD1,CASSQYRGSQETQYF,TGTGCCAGCAGCCAATACAGGGGTAGCCAAGAGACCCAGTACTTC
TRBV6-6,TRBJ2-7,.,CATWAAGDSYEQYF,TGTGCCACATGGGCGGCAGGGGACTCCTACGAGCAGTACTTC
TRBV7-8,TRBJ2-6,.,CASGDFPGANVLTF,TGTGCCAGCGGCGACTTTCCTGGGGCCAACGTCCTGACTTTC
TRBV11-2,TRBJ2-3,.,CASSLVTPERTQYF,TGTGCCAGCAGCTTAGTAACACCGGAGAGAACGCAGTATTTT